This T cell receptor beta chain was captured in a study of OX40 agonist ivuxolimab in advanced cancers. The wider study: The patients received agonistic anti-OX40 (CD134) antibody ivuxolimab. With a range of roughly 20 to 79, age averaged roughly 60 years, and 70% to 85% were male. Partial response was recorded in three patients: one hepatocellular carcinoma and two cutaneous melanoma cases.

Libraries were prepared by immunoSEQ multiplex PCR; TCRdb keeps only in-frame clonotypes and omits some of them. Of about 70,000 clones listed, around 83% are singletons. The sample was CD4+ or CD8+ T cells sorted from blood, taken in a trial of the OX40 agonist ivuxolimab. This TCR was sampled from an adult with an advanced solid tumor such as melanoma, head and neck, liver or kidney cancer.

The CDR3 spells CASRPGTSAGEKLFF. The CDR3 bases are TGTGCCAGCAGGCCCGGTACATCAGCGGGCGAAAAACTGTTTTTT. J is TRBJ1-4 and V is TRBV27; D gene uncertain. CDR1 and CDR2 (germline): MNHEY, SMNVEV (reference sequence). V was cut by 6 bases and J by 8 bases, with 19 bases left in between. CDR3 size: 15 residues. Using reference TRBV27 and TRBJ1-4 for the parts outside the CDR3, the full variable domain is EAQVTQNPRYLITVTGKKLTVTCSQNMNHEYMSWYRQDPGLGLRQIYYSMNVEVTDKGDVPEGYKVSRKEKRNFPLILESPSPNQTSLYFCASRPGTSAGEKLFFGSGTQLSVL.